What follows are 28 T cell receptor beta chains derived from one specimen sequenced in a study of cytomegalovirus exposure and HLA in healthy donors. With 60 Vbeta and 13 Jbeta primers, the PCR was carried out. Assay used: immunoSEQ multiplex PCR; TCRdb lists only in-frame clones, some missing. The sample holds approximately 44,000 clones, 77% seen once. The source material was PBMCs. The receptors derive from a man aged 30 to 39 in good health and CMV-seronegative.

The rearrangement joins TRBV5-1 to TRBJ2-3, with 7 positions matching TRBD2. There are 15 residues in the CDR3. The ends lost 5 bases at V and 2 bases at J; junction bases unmatched: 8. The germline gives CDR1 SGHRS, CDR2 YFSETQ. This CDR3 is CASRLGLPDTDTQYF. The DNA of the CDR3 is TGCGCCAGCAGGCTGGGACTACCAGACACAGATACGCAGTATTTT.

CDR3 sequence (DNA): TGTGCCAGTAGTGCGTGGTGGGGGCTCACCTACGAGCAGTACTTC. As protein: CASSAWWGLTYEQYF. The rearrangement links TRBV19 to TRBJ2-5, with D possibly TRBD1 on 6 matching bases. The DNA end lines up better with TRBJ2-7; the J call may be wrong. Per the germline V gene, CDR1 is LNHDA and CDR2 is SQIVND (reference sequence). The CDR3 runs 15 residues.

The rearrangement joins TRBV27 to TRBJ2-2, with D tentatively TRBD2 (5 bases). In germline, CDR1 is MNHEY, CDR2 SMNVEV (reference sequence). This CDR3 spans 16 amino acids. Trimming removed 6 bases from V and 1 base from J, with 15 bases in between. The CDR3: CASSLLAGGNTGELFF. The CDR3 DNA reads as TGTGCCAGCAGCCTATTAGCCGGAGGGAACACCGGGGAGCTGTTTTTT.

The genes are TRBV5-5 and TRBJ2-2; 8 positions agree with TRBD2. V dropped 4 bases and J dropped 2; count of bases not matched to a gene: 16. Germline CDR1 reads SGHKS; CDR2 reads YYEKEE (reference sequence). The CDR3 is 19 amino acids. For the CDR3, the DNA is TGTGCCAGCAGCCGGGGGAATACGGGACTAGTCCTTAACACCGGGGAGCTGTTTTTT. Protein sequence: CASSRGNTGLVLNTGELFF.

The CDR3 region has the DNA TGTGCCAGCAGCCAAGGAGGGGGCGCGACAGATACGCAGTATTTT. This gives the protein CASSQGGGATDTQYF. This rearrangement joins TRBV4-2 to TRBJ2-3, with 7 bases that match TRBD1. CDR3 length: 15 amino acids. Unmatched junction bases numbered 4, after V lost 1 base and J lost 3 bases. The germline V gene has CDR1 LGHNA and CDR2 YNFKEQ.

V and J are TRBV18 and TRBJ2-7; TRBD1 might be the D (5 bases). The CDR3 extends over 13 amino acids. Germline loops: CDR1 KGHSH, CDR2 LQKENI. V was shortened by 5 bases and J by 5 bases, with 13 bases between the two germline ends. The CDR3 DNA reads as TGTGCCAGCTCAACAACAGGCGCCCACGAGCAGTACTTC. This codes for CASSTTGAHEQYF.

The V gene is TRBV18, the J gene TRBJ2-1; D possibly corresponds to TRBD2 (6 bases). This CDR3 spans 15 amino acids. CDR1 KGHSH and CDR2 LQKENI come from the germline V gene. Deletions cut 0 bases from V and 5 bases from J, with 11 bases between. CDR3 region: CASSPPSDYDNEQFF. Written as DNA, the CDR3 is TGTGCCAGCTCACCACCATCGGACTACGACAATGAGCAGTTCTTC.

The genes are TRBV7-8 and TRBJ2-2, with 9 nucleotides matching TRBD1. V shed 5 bases and J 4 bases; nucleotides not matched to a gene: 5. The germline V gene encodes CDR1 SGHVS and CDR2 FQNEAQ. CDR3 length: 15 amino acids. The CDR3 here is CASSIQDRGTGELFF. The DNA of the CDR3 is TGTGCCAGCAGCATACAGGACAGGGGCACCGGGGAGCTGTTTTTT. The full variable domain, with the rest looked up from reference TRBV7-8 and TRBJ2-2, is GAGVSQSPRYKVAKRGQDVALRCDPISGHVSLFWYQQALGQGPEFLTYFQNEAQLDKSGLPSDRFFAERPEGSVSTLKIQRTQQEDSAVYLCASSIQDRGTGELFFGEGSRLTVL.

This chain connects TRBV11-2 to TRBJ2-1, with a weak D call TRBD2 (5 bases). Trimming cost V 5 bases and J 7 bases, with 12 bases left between them. This CDR3 has 13 residues. Germline-derived CDR1 and CDR2 are SGHAT and FQNNGV. CDR3 coding DNA: TGTGCCAGCAGCCGAGGGTCCCTGAATGAGCAGTTCTTC. It translates to CASSRGSLNEQFF. Complete variable domain (other parts from reference TRBV11-2 and TRBJ2-1): EAGVAQSPRYKIIEKRQSVAFWCNPISGHATLYWYQQILGQGPKLLIQFQNNGVVDDSQLPKDRFSAERLKGVDSTLKIQPAKLEDSAVYLCASSRGSLNEQFFGPGTRLTVL.

The rearrangement uses TRBV28 and TRBJ2-7; D ambiguous. The CDR3 has 14 amino acids. Germline V gene sequence: CDR1 MDHEN, CDR2 SYDVKM. V lost 5 bases and J lost 2, with 13 bases in between. DNA for the CDR3: TGTGCCAGCAGTGCTATCGGGTCGACCTACGAGCAGTACTTC. Translated: CASSAIGSTYEQYF.

There are a few counts of this clone. The V and J genes are TRBV9 and TRBJ2-1, with D tentatively TRBD2 (6 bases). V shed 0 bases and J shed 10 bases, with 17 bases lying between them. The length of the CDR3 is 15 residues. Germline V gene data show CDR1 as SGDLS and CDR2 as YYNGEE. The CDR3 region is CASSVATTGVREQFF. In DNA, the CDR3 is TGTGCCAGCAGCGTAGCTACGACGGGAGTACGGGAGCAGTTCTTC.

The chain carries TRBV7-2 and TRBJ2-7, with 10 nucleotides matching TRBD1. V gave up 4 bases and J gave up 9 bases; unmatched junction bases: 3. This CDR3 is 12 amino acids long. Germline CDR1 is SGHTA and CDR2 is FQGNSA. CDR3 bases: TGTGCCAGCAGCTCCGGACAGGGGGGGCAGTACTTC. Translation gives CASSSGQGGQYF. Complete variable domain (other parts from reference TRBV7-2 and TRBJ2-7): GAGVSQSPSNKVTEKGKDVELRCDPISGHTALYWYRQSLGQGLEFLIYFQGNSAPDKSGLPSDRFSAERTGGSVSTLTIQRTQQEDSAVYLCASSSGQGGQYFGPGTRLTVT.

The chain carries TRBV5-1 and TRBJ2-5; TRBD1 is a possible D gene (6 bases). The DNA end is a closer match to TRBJ2-7, so the J assignment may be wrong. Germline V gene sequence: CDR1 SGHRS, CDR2 YFSETQ. The CDR3 runs 13 residues. CDR3 DNA: TGCGCCAGCAGTTTACAGGGAACCTACGAGCAGTACTTC. It specifies CASSLQGTYEQYF.

This clone was seen a single time. This chain links TRBV7-2 with TRBJ2-3; no clear D gene. The CDR3 is made up of 12 amino acids. From germline, CDR1 is SGHTA and CDR2 FQGNSA. V gave up 5 bases and J gave up 6 bases, with 9 bases separating them. CDR3 nucleotide sequence: TGTGCCAGCAGCCGGAGCCGGGATACGCAGTATTTT. Amino acid sequence: CASSRSRDTQYF.

J is TRBJ2-2 and V is TRBV9; D call uncertain. The length of the CDR3 is 13 residues. Germline CDR1 and CDR2: SGDLS and YYNGEE. The V and J ends lost 4 bases and 3 bases respectively, with 7 bases between them. The CDR3 loop is CASSPYYTGELFF. In DNA, the CDR3 is TGTGCCAGCAGCCCTTATTACACCGGGGAGCTGTTTTTT.

This clone was seen just once. The chain has TRBV4-3 and TRBJ2-1; 7 positions match TRBD2. The CDR3 is made up of 17 amino acids. The germline V gene has CDR1 LGHNA and CDR2 YSLEER. V was clipped by 2 bases and J by 5 bases; unmatched bases: 12. CDR3 region: CASSQRFFREEDNEQFF. The CDR3 DNA sequence: TGCGCCAGCAGCCAACGTTTTTTCCGGGAGGAGGACAATGAGCAGTTCTTC.

The chain recombines TRBV9 with TRBJ2-5; 7 bases agree with TRBD1. With V trimmed by 4 bases and J by 2 bases, 5 bases remained unmatched. The CDR3 is 14 amino acids. The germline V gene encodes CDR1 SGDLS and CDR2 YYNGEE. The CDR3, as DNA: TGTGCCAGCAGCATCCGGGACAGACAAGAGACCCAGTACTTC. Its protein is CASSIRDRQETQYF. Looking up the rest from reference TRBV9 and TRBJ2-5 gives the full variable domain: DSGVTQTPKHLITATGQRVTLRCSPRSGDLSVYWYQQSLDQGLQFLIQYYNGEERAKGNILERFSAQQFPDLHSELNLSSLELGDSALYFCASSIRDRQETQYFGPGTRLLVL.

The chain links TRBV9 to TRBJ2-5, with a weak D call TRBD2 (5 bases). Germline V gene sequence: CDR1 SGDLS, CDR2 YYNGEE. V shed 0 bases and J shed 1 base, with 13 bases lying between them. The CDR3 sequence is 16 residues long. This CDR3 is CASSVESRGVQETQYF. CDR3 nucleotide sequence: TGTGCCAGCAGCGTAGAATCTCGGGGTGTCCAAGAGACCCAGTACTTC.

V usage is TRBV7-2 and J usage is TRBJ2-1; 8 positions agree with TRBD2. V lost 4 bases and J lost 10; bases outside the gene matches: 12. CDR1 and CDR2 (germline): SGHTA, FQGNSA. The CDR3 contains 15 residues. CDR3 amino acids: CASSSQGTRAGEQFF. The CDR3 bases are TGTGCCAGCAGCTCCCAAGGGACTAGGGCCGGGGAGCAGTTCTTC.

This clone occurred a few times. V is TRBV6-6 and J is TRBJ1-5; TRBD1 aligns across 8 bases. V trimming: 2 bases; J trimming: 3 bases; junction bases outside the gene matches: 3. This CDR3 has 15 amino acids. Looked up from germline, CDR1 is MNHNY and CDR2 is SVGAGI (reference sequence). CDR3 sequence: CASSYTQGVNQPQHF. CDR3 DNA sequence: TGTGCCAGCAGTTACACACAGGGGGTCAATCAGCCCCAGCATTTT.

Only a few counts were recorded for this clone. This rearrangement joins TRBV19 to TRBJ2-6, with 10 bases aligning to TRBD2. Germline-derived CDR1 and CDR2 are LNHDA and SQIVND (reference sequence). This CDR3 comprises 18 residues. The trim removed 2 bases at V and 2 bases at J, leaving 6 bases unmatched. This CDR3 reads CASSILAGGRTGANVLTF. CDR3 coding DNA: TGTGCCAGTAGTATATTAGCGGGAGGCCGGACTGGGGCCAACGTCCTGACTTTC.

This sequence joins TRBV19 and TRBJ1-1; maybe TRBD1 (5 bases). CDR3 length equals 15 residues. From germline, CDR1 is LNHDA and CDR2 SQIVND (reference sequence). Trimming cost V 5 bases and J 2 bases, with 15 bases left between them. The CDR3 nucleotides read TGTGCCAGTAGTTTTCGCGGGGCCCTTAACACTGAAGCTTTCTTT. It is translated as CASSFRGALNTEAFF.

The chain employs TRBV10-3 and TRBJ2-3; D gene uncertain. Trimming left V 2 bases short and J 2 bases short, with 5 bases between. CDR1 is ENHRY, CDR2 SYGVKD, per germline. The CDR3 extends over 13 amino acids. The CDR3: CAISEANTDTQYF. The CDR3 DNA reads TGTGCCATCAGTGAGGCTAACACAGATACGCAGTATTTT.

The chain recombines TRBV6-5 with TRBJ2-1, with 11 bases identical to TRBD1. Germline CDR1 MNHEY, CDR2 SVGAGI. The CDR3 is 15 residues long. V lost 6 bases and J lost 9; bases outside the gene matches: 10. DNA for the CDR3: TGTGCCAGCAGGTCCCCGGGGACAGGGGGGGTTGAGCAGTTCTTC. Translation gives CASRSPGTGGVEQFF.

J is TRBJ1-2 and V is TRBV6-1; 7 bases map to TRBD1. Trimming at V came to 6 bases and at J to 6 bases, leaving 7 bases not matched to a gene. This CDR3 comprises 13 residues. CDR1 is MNHNS and CDR2 is SASEGT in the germline V gene. In nucleotides, the CDR3 is TGTGCCAGCAGAAAAGACAGGGAGAATGGCTACACCTTC. Protein sequence: CASRKDRENGYTF.

The chain combines TRBV15 with TRBJ2-3; TRBD2 is a possible D gene (6 bases). The V end was cut by 8 bases, the J end by 4 bases, with 7 bases between. This CDR3 contains 11 residues. Per the germline V gene, CDR1 is LNHNV and CDR2 is YYDKDF (reference sequence). The CDR3 nucleotides read TGTGCCACCGGGGAGGCAGATACGCAGTATTTT. Its protein is CATGEADTQYF.

CDR3 loop: CASSKSGLLDTYEQYF. The CDR3 DNA sequence: TGTGCCAGCAGCAAGTCGGGACTCCTTGATACCTACGAGCAGTACTTC. This chain uses TRBV21-1 with TRBJ2-7; the table calls TRBD2, which could not be checked here. TRBV21-1 is a recognized pseudogene. CDR3 size: 16 residues.

This clone was counted only a few times. The chain combines TRBV7-8 with TRBJ2-3; D is ambiguous. Germline V gene lookup returns CDR1 SGHVS and CDR2 FQNEAQ. The CDR3 extends over 14 amino acids. The V and J ends lost 5 bases and 2 bases respectively, with 11 bases between them. DNA of the CDR3: TGTGCCAGCAGCCGCGGCGCTTCCACAGATACGCAGTATTTT. Translated: CASSRGASTDTQYF.